These 12 T cell receptor beta chains originate from one sample sequenced in a study of T cells in Graves' hyperthyroidism and ophthalmopathy. Template material for amplifying TCR beta CDR3 regions consisted of RNA transcripts. HTBI primers were used for first-round RT-PCR of the TCR CDR3. TCRdb redid the calling of the multiplex PCR reads with MiXCR, one entry per CDR3 protein. The sample lists about 210,000 distinct CDR3 sequences; about 16% were seen once. Input material: blood. The receptor source for this set is a man in his forties or fifties with Graves' hyperthyroidism.

This chain joins TRBV7-2 and TRBJ2-2; D perhaps matches TRBD1 (6 bases). Deletions cut 3 bases from V and 4 bases from J, with 12 bases between. This CDR3 spans 15 amino acids. Germline V lookup: CDR1 SGHTA, CDR2 FQGNSA. The CDR3 DNA reads as TGTGCCAGCAGCTTGGGAGACAGGTCCACCGGGGAGCTGTTTTTT. Amino acids: CASSLGDRSTGELFF.

The V call is TRBV5-5, the J call TRBJ1-3; D remains unclear. CDR1 SGHKS and CDR2 YYEKEE come from the germline V gene (reference sequence). The CDR3 consists of 13 residues. In DNA form, the CDR3 reads TGTGCGTCCCGAACCTCTGAAGGAAACACCATATATTTT. This sequence encodes CASRTSEGNTIYF.

This chain's CDR3 is CAISDPSDRVLSEQYF. The CDR3 nucleotides read TGTGCCATCAGTGACCCCTCGGACAGGGTACTGAGTGAGCAGTACTTC. The V and J genes are TRBV10-3 and TRBJ2-7, with 8 positions matching TRBD1. This CDR3 comprises 16 residues. V trimming: 3 bases; J trimming: 7 bases; junction bases outside the gene matches: 14. Germline lookup yields CDR1 ENHRY and CDR2 SYGVKD.

Note on this clonotype: A much larger clone lies a single base off, so this may be a read error. Likely a read error: the CDR3 ends without its conserved phenylalanine or tryptophan. The chain combines TRBV2 with TRBJ2-1; the D gene could be TRBD1 or TRBD2 (5 bases each). The CDR3 consists of 14 residues. Germline V gene data show CDR1 as SNHLY and CDR2 as FYNNEI. V was pared by 4 bases and J by 2 bases, with 9 bases between. CDR3 in DNA: TGTGCCAGCAGTGTAATGGGGGCCTACAATGAGCAGTTCCTC. It is translated as CASSVMGAYNEQFL.

This clonotype has only one observation. The chain recombines TRBV12-3 or TRBV12-4 with TRBJ2-5, with 8 bases aligning to TRBD1. CDR3 size: 12 residues. Germline trimming cut 7 bases from V and 7 bases from J; bases unmatched to any gene: 5. The CDR3 loop is CASTGTGWTQYF. CDR3 DNA: TGTGCCAGCACAGGGACAGGATGGACCCAGTACTTC.

This clonotype showed up many times. The chain employs TRBV20-1 and TRBJ1-2; D is unresolved. Germline CDR1 and CDR2: DFQATT and SNEGSKA (reference sequence). The CDR3 extends over 11 amino acids. The CDR3 bases are TGCAGCTCGACGGAAAACTATGGCTACACCTTC. Translating gives CSSTENYGYTF.

Ten or more counts support this clonotype. This rearrangement joins TRBV14 to TRBJ1-2, with D uncertain. V was cut by 1 base and J by 8 bases, with 11 bases left in between. This CDR3 has 13 amino acids. Germline CDR1 and CDR2: SGHDN and FVKESK. CDR3 bases: TGTGCCAGCAGCCAAGTTAGCCGTATCGGCTACACCTTC. Residues: CASSQVSRIGYTF.

This clonotype has ten or more counts. The chain links TRBV7-9 to TRBJ1-2, with TRBD1 as a possible D gene (5 bases). CDR1 is SEHNR, CDR2 FQNEAQ, per germline (reference sequence). The CDR3 is made up of 14 amino acids. V lost 5 bases to trimming and J lost 7 bases, with 17 bases between them. In DNA, the CDR3 is TGTGCCAGCAGCACGGGACTTTCAGGTGGTGGCTACACCTTC. Translation gives CASSTGLSGGGYTF.

This clonotype was detected ten times or more. V usage is TRBV7-6 and J usage is TRBJ1-1, with a possible D match to TRBD1 (6 bases). The CDR3 contains 14 residues. V lost 5 bases and J lost 3, with 13 bases in between. Germline V lookup: CDR1 SGHVS, CDR2 FNYEAQ. CDR3 DNA sequence: TGTGCCAGCAGCAAACAGGGTGGTGACACTGAAGCTTTCTTT. Its protein product is CASSKQGGDTEAFF.

The gene calls are TRBV19 and TRBJ1-1; 8 positions match TRBD1. Trimming at V came to 3 bases and at J to 6 bases, leaving 12 bases not matched to a gene. The CDR3 sequence is 16 residues long. Germline CDR1 and CDR2: LNHDA and SQIVND (reference sequence). The CDR3 nucleotides read TGTGCCAGTAGTATCGGCAGGGGGCGCTTCGGGTCTGAAGCTTTCTTT. This encodes CASSIGRGRFGSEAFF.

Note on this clonotype: This may arise from a read error, as a much more abundant clone is one base away. CDR3 loop: CASSLNKRDARFF. The CDR3 nucleotides read TGTGCCAGCAGCTTAAATAAAAGGGATGCAAGGTTCTTC. The V gene is TRBV7-2, the J gene TRBJ2-1; D unresolved. Germline lookup yields CDR1 SGHTA and CDR2 FQGNSA. V was shortened by 2 bases and J by 15 bases, with 17 bases between the two germline ends. The CDR3 spans 13 residues.

This clonotype was found a few times. The rearrangement links TRBV5-1 to TRBJ2-1, with TRBD2 matching over 10 bases. The V gene end was trimmed by 3 bases and the J gene end by 1 base; junction bases not matched to a gene: 4. This CDR3 is built from 16 residues. Looked up from germline, CDR1 is SGHRS and CDR2 is YFSETQ. CDR3 region: CASSSNSGGSYNEQFF. The CDR3 coding sequence is TGCGCCAGCAGCTCGAATAGCGGGGGGTCCTACAATGAGCAGTTCTTC.